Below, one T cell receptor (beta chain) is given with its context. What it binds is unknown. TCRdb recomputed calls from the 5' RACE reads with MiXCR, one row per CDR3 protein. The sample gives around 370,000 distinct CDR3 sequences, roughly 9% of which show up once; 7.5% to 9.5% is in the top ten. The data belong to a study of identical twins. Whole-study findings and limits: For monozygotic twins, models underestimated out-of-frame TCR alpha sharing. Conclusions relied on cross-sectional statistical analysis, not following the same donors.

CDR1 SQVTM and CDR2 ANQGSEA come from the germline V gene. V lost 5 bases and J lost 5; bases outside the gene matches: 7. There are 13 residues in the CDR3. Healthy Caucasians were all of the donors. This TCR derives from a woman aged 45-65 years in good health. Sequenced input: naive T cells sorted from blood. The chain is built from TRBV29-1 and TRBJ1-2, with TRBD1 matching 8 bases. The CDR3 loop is CSVYERQGYGYTF. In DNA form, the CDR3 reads TGCAGCGTTTACGAACGACAGGGGTATGGCTACACCTTC.